This TCR beta chain was recorded in a study of blood T cell repertoires in COVID-19. Whole-study context: Sources were T cells, B-cell-depleted T cells, or PBMCs; the material itself was cDNA or gDNA.

In germline, CDR1 is DFQATT, CDR2 SNEGSKA (reference sequence). Trimming left V 5 bases short and J 5 bases short, with 9 bases between. The CDR3 contains 11 residues. Method: immunoSEQ multiplex PCR; TCRdb's copy keeps in-frame clones and lacks some. The sample yields 200,000 to 250,000 clones, 87% seen once. This clone was seen just once. Sequenced: PBMCs or T cells enriched from blood (not recorded which). The TCR sequence derives from a woman aged 30 to 39 with acute COVID-19. V gene TRBV20-1 combines with J gene TRBJ2-5; the D is unclear. This chain's CDR3 is CSALVVETQYF. In nucleotides, the CDR3 is TGCAGTGCTCTAGTCGTCGAGACCCAGTACTTC.